A single sample is the source of the 11 T cell receptor beta chains below, sequenced in a study of T cell responses to AZD1222 COVID-19 vaccine. Using immunoSEQ multiplex PCR, the repertoire was profiled, and TCRdb retains in-frame clones only, with some absent. Among 65,000 to 75,000 clones listed, 82% were seen once. The starting material was peripheral blood, obtained on day 0 of AZD1222 vaccination. These receptors came from an adult in good health.

The CDR3 sequence is CAWSRGGTNTGELFF. The CDR3 nucleotides read TGTGCCTGGAGTCGCGGGGGCACGAACACCGGGGAGCTGTTTTTT. The chain uses TRBV30 and TRBJ2-2, with TRBD2 as a possible D gene (7 bases). This CDR3 is built from 15 residues. The ends were cut back, 2 bases at V and 0 bases at J, with 10 bases in the middle. Germline loops: CDR1 GTSNPN, CDR2 SVGIG (reference sequence). Filled out from reference TRBV30 and TRBJ2-2, the complete variable domain reads SQTIHQWPATLVQPVGSPLSLECTVEGTSNPNLYWYRQAAGRGLQLLFYSVGIGQISSEVPQNLSASRPQDRQFILSSKKLLLSDSGFYLCAWSRGGTNTGELFFGEGSRLTVL.

The chain uses TRBV2 and TRBJ2-2; D may match TRBD1 or TRBD2 (7 bases each). V lost 4 bases to trimming and J lost 3 bases, with 12 bases between them. Germline V gene sequence: CDR1 SNHLY, CDR2 FYNNEI. The CDR3 totals 15 residues. The CDR3 region is CASSVSGGDTGELFF. CDR3 nucleotides: TGTGCCAGCAGTGTGTCAGGGGGGGACACCGGGGAGCTGTTTTTT.

The gene calls are TRBV10-3 and TRBJ2-2; 8 bases are shared with TRBD1. V lost 6 bases to trimming and J lost 0 bases; unmatched junction nucleotides: 6. The CDR3 length is 16 residues. Germline CDR1 is ENHRY and CDR2 is SYGVKD. Here the CDR3 reads CAIRRGQGSNTGELFF. CDR3 DNA sequence: TGTGCCATCAGGCGTGGACAGGGATCGAACACCGGGGAGCTGTTTTTT.

The V gene is TRBV18, the J gene TRBJ1-2; D not resolved. CDR1 and CDR2 from the germline V gene are KGHSH and LQKENI. CDR3 length equals 16 residues. V dropped 3 bases and J dropped 0 bases, with 14 bases sitting between them. The CDR3 sequence is CASSPIGVPANYGYTF. The CDR3 DNA sequence: TGTGCCAGCTCACCGATAGGAGTACCAGCTAACTATGGCTACACCTTC.

The chain employs TRBV24-1 and TRBJ2-1; 9 bases align to TRBD2. With 2 bases clipped from V and 7 bases from J, the junction kept 5 bases outside the gene matches. Germline V gives CDR1 KGHDR, CDR2 SFDVKD. This CDR3 comprises 15 residues. CDR3 region: CATSDSGTSRNEQFF. For the CDR3, the DNA is TGTGCCACCAGTGATTCCGGGACTAGCAGGAATGAGCAGTTCTTC.

The V call is TRBV5-1, the J call TRBJ2-7; 7 positions match TRBD1. Losses at the gene ends were 2 bases for V and 7 bases for J; bases not matched to a gene: 3. CDR3 length equals 12 residues. CDR1 SGHRS and CDR2 YFSETQ come from the germline V gene. CDR3 in DNA: TGCGCCAGCAGCTTACAGGGGCGGGAGCAGTACTTC. This codes for CASSLQGREQYF.

The genes are TRBV5-5 and TRBJ1-1, with D hard to call. CDR1 and CDR2 from the germline V gene are SGHKS and YYEKEE (reference sequence). Between the trimmed V and J ends, which lost 1 base and 4 bases, there was a span of 11 bases. The CDR3 covers 14 residues. CDR3 residues: CASSLTAGGTEAFF. In nucleotides, the CDR3 is TGTGCCAGCAGCTTGACCGCTGGCGGCACTGAAGCTTTCTTT.

The chain recombines TRBV3-1 (or the pseudogene TRBV3-2) with TRBJ1-5; D possibly corresponds to TRBD1 (6 bases). The germline V gene encodes CDR1 LGHDT and CDR2 YNNKEL (reference sequence). The ends were cut back, 0 bases at V and 3 bases at J, with 12 bases in the middle. This CDR3 has 16 amino acids. CDR3 nucleotide sequence: TGTGCCAGCAGCCAAGACCCAGGGGCGGCCAATCAGCCCCAGCATTTT. Protein product: CASSQDPGAANQPQHF.

The rearrangement links TRBV5-8 to TRBJ2-6, with D perhaps being TRBD1 or TRBD2 (5 bases each). CDR3 length equals 15 residues. Trimming took off 4 bases at V and 4 bases at J, with 12 bases between the two ends. Germline CDR1 SGHTS, CDR2 YDEGEE. CDR3 sequence: CASSDPGRGANVLTF. The CDR3 DNA is TGTGCCAGCAGCGATCCGGGACGCGGGGCCAACGTCCTGACTTTC.

This clone was seen a single time. V is TRBV6-6 and J is TRBJ2-7; D is unclear. V lost 5 bases and J lost 0, with 8 bases in between. Germline values: CDR1 MNHNY, CDR2 SVGAGI (reference sequence). The CDR3 totals 13 residues. CDR3 sequence (DNA): TGTGCCAGCAGTAAGGGAAACTCCTACGAGCAGTACTTC. Residues: CASSKGNSYEQYF.

The gene calls are TRBV19 and TRBJ2-7; 9 nucleotides align to TRBD1. This CDR3 has 16 amino acids. The germline V gene encodes CDR1 LNHDA and CDR2 SQIVND (reference sequence). The V and J ends lost 3 bases and 4 bases, in that order; junction bases with no gene match: 10. As DNA, the CDR3 is TGTGCCAGTAGTATCCTCTGGACAGGGGAGAGTTACGAGCAGTACTTC. Translation gives CASSILWTGESYEQYF. The whole variable domain, remainder taken from reference TRBV19 and TRBJ2-7, is DGGITQSPKYLFRKEGQNVTLSCEQNLNHDAMYWYRQDPGQGLRLIYYSQIVNDFQKGDIAEGYSVSREKKESFPLTVTSAQKNPTAFYLCASSILWTGESYEQYFGPGTRLTVT.